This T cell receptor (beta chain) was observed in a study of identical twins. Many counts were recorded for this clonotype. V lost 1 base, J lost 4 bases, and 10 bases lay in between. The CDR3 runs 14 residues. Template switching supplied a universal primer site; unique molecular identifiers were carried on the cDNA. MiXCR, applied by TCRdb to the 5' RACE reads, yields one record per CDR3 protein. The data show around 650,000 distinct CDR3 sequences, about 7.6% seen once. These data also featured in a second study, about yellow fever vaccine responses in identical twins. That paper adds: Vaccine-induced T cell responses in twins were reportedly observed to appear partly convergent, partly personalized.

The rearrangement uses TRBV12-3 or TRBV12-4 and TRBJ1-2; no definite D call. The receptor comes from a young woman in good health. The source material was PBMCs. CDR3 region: CASSLGGRSYGYTF. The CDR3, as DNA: TGTGCCAGCAGTTTAGGTGGGCGGTCCTATGGCTACACCTTC.